The 8 T cell receptor beta chains reported below all come from one sample, sequenced in a study of T cell repertoires and HLA-DP antigens. Assay used: immunoSEQ multiplex PCR; TCRdb lists only in-frame clones, some missing. The data hold roughly 120,000 clones, with about 92% observed a single time. These receptors have no identified antigens. The material sequenced was CD4+ T cells from PBMCs. The origin of the receptors is a woman between 18 and 29 years old in good health and CMV-seronegative.

V and J are TRBV14 and TRBJ1-2; D might be TRBD1 (5 bases). Germline loops: CDR1 SGHDN, CDR2 FVKESK. Trimming removed 3 bases at V and 3 bases at J, with 8 bases between. There are 13 residues in the CDR3. The CDR3 nucleotides read TGTGCCAGCAGCCAGGGGCAGCACTATGGCTACACCTTC. Protein product: CASSQGQHYGYTF.

This clone is a singleton in its sample. This chain joins TRBV28 and TRBJ1-3, with unresolved D. Trimming took off 4 bases at V and 3 bases at J, with 16 bases between the two ends. CDR1 and CDR2 from the germline V gene are MDHEN and SYDVKM. The CDR3 has 16 amino acids. CDR3 bases: TGTGCCAGCAGTTCAGCACCCGGGCTTCGTGGAAACACCATATATTTT. Encoded protein: CASSSAPGLRGNTIYF.

J is TRBJ2-3 and V is TRBV6-6; 8 bases agree with TRBD1. CDR1 is MNHNY and CDR2 is SVGAGI in the germline V gene (reference sequence). The CDR3 has 15 amino acids. V shed 5 bases and J 3 bases; nucleotides not matched to a gene: 7. CDR3 amino acids: CASSPGGRRTDTQYF. CDR3 in DNA: TGTGCCAGCAGTCCAGGGGGCCGACGGACAGATACGCAGTATTTT.

The chain carries TRBV5-1 and TRBJ2-7; D may match TRBD1 or TRBD2 (5 bases each). The CDR3 runs 14 residues. The V gene's germline CDR1 is SGHRS and CDR2 YFSETQ. Trimming removed 4 bases at V and 2 bases at J, with 13 bases between. Written as DNA, the CDR3 is TGCGCCAGCAGCACCCAGGGACCCCCCTACGAGCAGTACTTC. Residues: CASSTQGPPYEQYF.

The DNA of the CDR3 is TGTGCCAGCAGTCCCCCGGGACTAGCGGGCTGGCTTTCCTACAATGAGCAGTTCTTC. Its translation is CASSPPGLAGWLSYNEQFF. V gene TRBV28 combines with J gene TRBJ2-1; 12 bases agree with TRBD2. CDR1 and CDR2 from the germline V gene are MDHEN and SYDVKM. The CDR3 length is 19 residues. V trimming: 5 bases; J trimming: 1 base; junction bases outside the gene matches: 12.

This chain links TRBV30 with TRBJ1-5; D not certain. The germline V and J ends were trimmed by 0 bases and 6 bases, with 9 bases remaining between them. The CDR3 extends over 13 amino acids. Germline V gene sequence: CDR1 GTSNPN, CDR2 SVGIG (reference sequence). CDR3 region: CAWSVGIIQPQHF. The DNA for the CDR3 is TGTGCCTGGAGTGTGGGGATTATTCAGCCCCAGCATTTT.

The chain uses TRBV15 and TRBJ2-5; TRBD1 matches at 9 bases. After removal of 6 bases from V and 4 bases from J, the junction contained 6 bases not matched to a gene. This CDR3 has 14 amino acids. CDR1 is LNHNV and CDR2 is YYDKDF in the germline V gene (reference sequence). The CDR3 DNA sequence: TGTGCCACCAGTAAGGACAGGGGACGAGAGACCCAGTACTTC. Its translation: CATSKDRGRETQYF.

V gene TRBV5-1 combines with J gene TRBJ2-3; no clear D gene. Germline-derived CDR1 and CDR2 are SGHRS and YFSETQ. Trimming took off 3 bases at V and 0 bases at J, with 8 bases between the two ends. This CDR3 spans 14 amino acids. CDR3 sequence reads: CASSSSDSTDTQYF. The CDR3 coding sequence is TGCGCCAGCAGCTCTTCGGACAGCACAGATACGCAGTATTTT.